This is a list of T cell receptor beta chains from one sample in a study of shared clonotypes between healthy human individuals. Generated by immunoSEQ multiplex PCR, the TCRdb table keeps only in-frame clones and is missing some. The repertoire holds about 2.4 million clones, 93% seen once, with 0.36% in the top ten. The sequencing input was naive CD4+ T cells from PBMCs. Receptors were obtained from a man aged 18 to 30 in good health. Some clones in this sample may be carry-over from other donors' samples. CDR3s include the opening cysteine and the closing phenylalanine or tryptophan. Clone size is stated in some rows and not others, as once, few, many or a class when expanded.

NA,TRBJ1-1,TRBV28,CASRLPGDYTEAFF
NA,TRBJ2-3,TRBV7-9,CASSLSRRDTQYF
NA,TRBJ2-5,TRBV19,CASSITTSPETQYF
NA,TRBJ2-3,TRBV5-1,CASSLALAGVGHTDTQYF
NA,TRBJ2-3,TRBV19,CASSIGLAGLQWADTQYF
NA,TRBJ2-3,TRBV28,CASSRESQGGTDTQYF
NA,TRBJ2-7,TRBV30,CAWSDQPTYEQYF
NA,TRBJ1-5,TRBV19,CASRDGGGNQPQHF
NA,TRBJ2-1,TRBV29-1,CSGIRTSGSSYNEQFF
once,TRBJ1-5,TRBV27,CASSNTFNQPQHF